The clone carrying this T cell receptor delta chain was seen more than once but under ten times. A much larger clonotype is one base distant, so this may be a read error. In the same sample, other DNA sequences code for this CDR3. TCRdb ran CATT on the RT-PCR reads. The data hold under 2,500 delta-chain clones, with 0.9% to 1.3% observed a single time. This record belongs to a study of gamma-delta T cells after stem cell transplantation. CDR1 GEAIGNYY and CDR2 EKD come from the germline V gene. This CDR3 region has 16 residues. The sequenced material came from gamma-delta T cells. The TCR was taken from a human donor. It is not recorded whose cells these are; they may come from a transplant donor. The chain recombines TRDV2 with TRDJ1, with 10 positions matching TRDD3. CDR3 nucleotides: TGCGCCTGTGACACGGTCCAACTGGGGGATACCGATAAACTCATCTTT. Its protein product is CACDTVQLGDTDKLIF.